This is a list of T cell receptor beta chains from one sample in a study of CD8+CD57+ T cells in acquired aplastic anemia. Via MiXCR, TCRdb re-called the reads, giving one row per CDR3 protein. Of about half a million distinct CDR3 sequences listed, around 30% are singletons. Sequences were obtained from sorted CD4+, CD8+, or CD8+CD57+ T cells (not recorded which) from PBMCs. The receptors shown here come from a human donor with aplastic anemia. CDR3s include the opening cysteine and the closing phenylalanine or tryptophan. A D gene is named only where the DNA matches it firmly. Clone size, where shown, is once, few, many, or a class for clones that have expanded.

j_call clone_size d_call v_call cdr3_nt cdr3_aa
TRBJ2-7 few NA TRBV7-9 TGTGCCAGCAGCTTACTGGGCCCCGAGCAGTACTTC CASSLLGPEQYF
TRBJ1-6 many TRBD1 TRBV20-1 TGCAGTGCTAGCCCAGGGGGAATGAATAATTCACCCCTCCACTTT CSASPGGMNNSPLHF
TRBJ2-2 NA NA TRBV7-9 TGTGCCAGCAGCTTAGTACTGAACACCGGGGAGCTGTTTTTT CASSLVLNTGELFF
TRBJ1-3 NA NA TRBV6-1 TGTGCCAGCAGAAATCGACAGCCCTCTGGAAACACCATATATTTT CASRNRQPSGNTIYF
TRBJ2-3 NA TRBD1 TRBV24-1 TGTGCCACCAGTGACTTCGGGACAGGCACAGATACGCAGTATTTT CATSDFGTGTDTQYF
TRBJ1-5 NA NA TRBV29-1 TGCAGCGGCAATCAGCCCCAGCATTTT CSGNQPQHF
TRBJ1-2 NA TRBD1 TRBV25-1 TGTGCCAGCAGGTCCGGGACAGGGGGCTATGGCTACACCTTC CASRSGTGGYGYTF
TRBJ2-7 NA NA TRBV15 TGTGCCCAGGGATACCCCTACGAGCAGTACTTC CAQGYPYEQYF
TRBJ1-3 NA NA TRBV13 TGTGCCTACTCTGGAAACACCATATATTTT CAYSGNTIYF
TRBJ2-7 many NA TRBV6-1 TGTGCCAGCAGTGATGCTGCCTACGAGCAGTACTTC CASSDAAYEQYF
TRBJ1-2 NA NA TRBV2 TGTGCCAGCAGTTTATTCTCTCCAGGGAGTAACTATGGCTACACCTTC CASSLFSPGSNYGYTF
TRBJ2-5 many TRBD1 TRBV19 TGTGCCAGTAGACAGACAGGGGGGGGCGAGACCCAGTACTTC CASRQTGGGETQYF
TRBJ1-6 many NA TRBV16 TGTGCCAGCAGCGCCGACGGGTACGGATCACCCCTCCACTTT CASSADGYGSPLHF
TRBJ1-6 few NA TRBV2 TGTGCCAGCAGCCAGACAGCAGGCAATTCACCCCTCCACTTT CASSQTAGNSPLHF
TRBJ2-1 few NA TRBV5-1 TGCGCCAGCAGCTTGGGATTGGGACTTGAGCAGTTCTTC CASSLGLGLEQFF
TRBJ1-5 NA NA TRBV6-6 TGTGCCAGCAGTTCAGGACAGTATCAGCCCCAGCATTTT CASSSGQYQPQHF
TRBJ2-3 many NA TRBV9 TGTGCCAGCAGCGTAAAGGACAGAACAGATACGCAGTATTTT CASSVKDRTDTQYF
TRBJ1-6 few NA TRBV28 TGTGCCAGCAGACGGACCCGAGGTTCACCCCTCCACTTT CASRRTRGSPLHF
TRBJ1-5 few NA TRBV10-3 TGTGCCAGCAGTTACTCCCTAGCGGGAGGGCCCTACGAGCATTTT CASSYSLAGGPYEHF
TRBJ1-2 NA NA TRBV2 TGTGCCAGCGGAGGGGTTACTGGAAACACCTTC CASGGVTGNTF
TRBJ2-5 few NA TRBV5-1 TGCGCCAGCACTCAGGGGTCTGAGACCCAGTACTTC CASTQGSETQYF
TRBJ1-4 NA NA TRBV25-1 TGTGCCAGCTCACGGCAGTCTAATGAAAAACTGTTTTTT CASSRQSNEKLFF
TRBJ2-5 NA TRBD2 TRBV29-1 TGCAGCGGCGGACCCAGACTAGCGGGGGAAGAGACCCAGTACTTC CSGGPRLAGEETQYF
TRBJ1-2 few NA TRBV6-1 TGTGCCAGCAGTAAGACGGAGCTCTATGGCTACACCTTC CASSKTELYGYTF
TRBJ1-6 NA NA TRBV5-4 TGTGCCAGCAGGATGTCACCGACAGGCTCTAATTCACCCCTCCACTTT CASRMSPTGSNSPLHF
TRBJ1-2 many NA TRBV6-1 TGTGCCAGCAGTGAACAGAGCAACTATGGCTACACCTTC CASSEQSNYGYTF
TRBJ1-5 few NA TRBV12-3/TRBV12-4 TGTGCCAGCAGTTCTTTAGGCCTTCCCCGGCAGCCCCAGCATTTT CASSSLGLPRQPQHF
TRBJ1-5 many NA TRBV11-1 TGTGCCAGCAGCTTAGGGGTCGGGGGATCGGGCAATCAGCCCCAGCATTTT CASSLGVGGSGNQPQHF
TRBJ1-4 many NA TRBV7-9 TGTGCCAGCAGCTTATCAGGGCGAAATGAAAAACTGTTTTTT CASSLSGRNEKLFF
TRBJ2-6 few TRBD2 TRBV5-1 TGCGCCAGCAGCTCTGGGGGGACTAGGGCCAACGTCCTGACTTTC CASSSGGTRANVLTF
TRBJ1-5 many NA TRBV20-1 TGCAGTGCTAGTACTTCAGGAGGGCGTCAGCCCCAGCATTTT CSASTSGGRQPQHF
TRBJ1-1 NA TRBD1 TRBV2 TGTGCCAGCAGTTTCGCCAGGGGGCAAGATAATGAAGCTTTCTTT CASSFARGQDNEAFF
TRBJ1-4 once NA TRBV6-4 TGTGCCAGCAGTGATTCGATAGGGGCGTTGGAAGAAAAACTGTTTTTT CASSDSIGALEEKLFF
TRBJ2-2 many NA TRBV20-1 TGCAGTGCTAGATCCACCGGGGAGCTGTTTTTT CSARSTGELFF
TRBJ1-5 few NA TRBV6-1 TGTGCCAGCAGTGAGAGAAATAATCAGCCCCAGCATTTT CASSERNNQPQHF
TRBJ2-5 NA TRBD2 TRBV20-1 TGCAGTGCTATCCGACTAGCGGGACGAAAGGAGACCCAGTACTTC CSAIRLAGRKETQYF
TRBJ1-2 NA NA TRBV2 TGTGCCAGCAGCCCCCCGTTCATGTCAGGGTTGACCTATGGCTACACCTTC CASSPPFMSGLTYGYTF
TRBJ1-1 NA NA TRBV10-2 TGCGCCAGCAGTGAGTCCGGAGGCGCGGGAAGGACTGAAGCTTTCTTT CASSESGGAGRTEAFF
TRBJ1-6 NA NA TRBV6-5 TGTGCCAGCAGTTACCTCGGACGGAGCTCCTATAATTCACCCCTCCACTTT CASSYLGRSSYNSPLHF
TRBJ1-1 NA NA TRBV10-2 TGCGCCAGCAGTGAGACAGGTTGGAGCACTGAAGCTTTCTTT CASSETGWSTEAFF
TRBJ2-3 NA NA TRBV9 TGTGCCAGCAGCGTAACCCGGGAAGACACAGATACGCAGTATTTT CASSVTREDTDTQYF
TRBJ2-5 NA TRBD1 TRBV27 TGTGCCAGCAGGACCATGACAGGGTTAAGAGAGACCCAGTACTTC CASRTMTGLRETQYF
TRBJ2-5 NA TRBD1 TRBV7-2 TGTGCCAGCAGCTCCTCAGGACGGACAGGGAAAGAGACCCAGTACTTC CASSSSGRTGKETQYF
TRBJ1-1 NA TRBD1 TRBV20-1 TGCAGTGCCCCGACAGGGGGAGAAGCTTTCTTT CSAPTGGEAFF
TRBJ2-5 many NA TRBV11-3 TGTGCCAGCAGCCGTACCGGGAAGGAGACCCAGTACTTC CASSRTGKETQYF
TRBJ2-7 once NA TRBV15 TGTGCCACCAGCAGAGAGGGAGGTGAAGAGCAGTACTTC CATSREGGEEQYF
TRBJ1-1 few NA TRBV7-2 TGTGCCAGCACCCCAGGACGGGCCTCGAACACTGAAGCTTTCTTT CASTPGRASNTEAFF
TRBJ2-3 NA NA TRBV10-3 TGTGCCATCAGTGGGGCCAAGGGGACCTCTAGCACAGATACGCAGTATTTT CAISGAKGTSSTDTQYF
TRBJ2-7 many TRBD2 TRBV20-1 TGCAGTGCAACTAGCGGGGGACTACGGGGGGGCGAGCAGTACTTC CSATSGGLRGGEQYF
TRBJ2-3 few TRBD2 TRBV9 TGTGCCAGCGACGATTTAGCGGGGGGTGACACAGATACGCAGTATTTT CASDDLAGGDTDTQYF
TRBJ1-2 few NA TRBV16 TGTGCCAGCAGCCAAGGGGGCGGGGGGCTCGATGGCTACACCTTC CASSQGGGGLDGYTF
TRBJ1-6 many NA TRBV20-1 TGCAGTGCTAGAGGGAGGGGTGGAGGCTCACCCCTCCACTTT CSARGRGGGSPLHF